This T cell receptor (beta chain) was sequenced in a study of spatial heterogeneity in lung cancer. CDR3 size: 12 residues. The germline V gene has CDR1 GTSNPN and CDR2 SVGIG (reference sequence). Trimming cost V 3 bases and J 5 bases; bases outside gene matches: 4. As for time point: sample taken at primary tumor resection. In each case, whole RNA from tumor, nontumor lung or frozen PBMC was sequenced unsorted. Using its own MiXCR run on the 5' RACE reads, TCRdb lists one record per CDR3 protein. In the table there are fewer than 55,000 distinct CDR3 sequences, around 7.6% of which are singletons. This clonotype was counted only a few times.

The chain is built from TRBV30 and TRBJ2-7; 7 bases are shared with TRBD1. This material consisted of PBMCs, taken at surgery. The sequence was obtained from a female donor with early-stage non-small cell lung cancer. CDR3 sequence: CAWSNRGHEQYF. The CDR3 DNA reads TGTGCCTGGAGCAACAGGGGCCACGAGCAGTACTTC.